Shown below are 21 T cell receptor beta chains from a single sample sequenced in a study of cytomegalovirus exposure and HLA in healthy donors. It was with 60 Vbeta and 13 Jbeta primers that the PCR ran. Here immunoSEQ multiplex PCR was the method, and the copy in TCRdb shows in-frame clones only, minus some. Here the sample table reports roughly 100,000 clones. The sequenced material came from PBMCs. These receptor sequences come from a man in his forties in good health and CMV-seronegative.

DNA for the CDR3: TGCGCCAGCAGCCAAGGGGCGGGATTTTCCTCTGGAAACACCATATATTTT. It codes for CASSQGAGFSSGNTIYF. The chain recombines TRBV4-1 with TRBJ1-3, with no clear D. CDR1 and CDR2 from the germline V gene are MGHRA and YSYEKL. The CDR3 length is 17 residues. Between the trimmed V and J ends, which lost 1 base and 0 bases, there was a span of 13 bases.

The chain is built from TRBV7-9 and TRBJ1-3, with a weak D call TRBD1 (5 bases). V lost 6 bases and J lost 4, with 13 bases in between. CDR1 and CDR2 from the germline V gene are SEHNR and FQNEAQ (reference sequence). The CDR3 is 14 amino acids. CDR3 protein: CASSTQVNGNTIYF. The CDR3, as DNA: TGTGCCAGCAGTACACAGGTTAACGGAAACACCATATATTTT. Combining the CDR3 with reference TRBV7-9 and TRBJ1-3 gives the whole variable domain DTGVSQNPRHKITKRGQNVTFRCDPISEHNRLYWYRQTLGQGPEFLTYFQNEAQLEKSRLLSDRFSAERPKGSFSTLEIQRTEQGDSAMYLCASSTQVNGNTIYFGEGSWLTVV.

The V call is TRBV5-4, the J call TRBJ2-3, with D possibly matching TRBD2 (7 bases). The germline V and J ends were trimmed by 4 bases and 1 base, with 16 bases remaining between them. The CDR3 consists of 16 residues. Germline lookup yields CDR1 SGHNT and CDR2 YYREEE (reference sequence). In DNA form, the CDR3 reads TGTGCCAGCAGCCCCGCTCCGGGGGGCCGCACAGATACGCAGTATTTT. Encoded protein: CASSPAPGGRTDTQYF.

The chain couples TRBV30 to TRBJ2-5; 10 nucleotides align to TRBD1. The J segment lost 5 bases and the V segment lost 1 base, leaving 7 bases of the junction unmatched. Per the germline V gene, CDR1 is GTSNPN and CDR2 is SVGIG (reference sequence). CDR3 length equals 15 residues. CDR3 residues: CAWSGQGAGLETQYF. CDR3 in DNA: TGTGCCTGGAGTGGACAGGGGGCCGGCCTGGAGACCCAGTACTTC.

V is TRBV6-5 and J is TRBJ2-1; TRBD2 matches 8 bases. CDR3 length: 15 amino acids. V lost 5 bases and J lost 9; bases outside the gene matches: 12. From germline, CDR1 is MNHEY and CDR2 SVGAGI. The CDR3 region is CASSPGRAGVGEQFF. CDR3 DNA sequence: TGTGCCAGCAGTCCAGGCAGAGCGGGAGTAGGTGAGCAGTTCTTC.

The chain is built from TRBV7-6 and TRBJ2-7; 11 positions match TRBD1. The junction had 6 bases not matched to a gene; V was cut back by 1 base and J by 4 bases. Germline CDR1 SGHVS, CDR2 FNYEAQ. The CDR3 runs to 16 residues. CDR3 sequence: CASSLGGTGGKYEQYF. Here the CDR3 DNA reads TGTGCCAGCAGCTTAGGTGGGACAGGGGGAAAATACGAGCAGTACTTC.

The genes are TRBV2 and TRBJ1-6; possible D gene TRBD1, 5 bases. Per germline, CDR1 SNHLY and CDR2 FYNNEI. Trimming removed 4 bases from V and 7 bases from J, with 17 bases in between. The CDR3 has 16 residues. DNA for the CDR3: TGTGCCAGCAGTGTTCGACAGCCAACCCTCAATTCACCCCTCCACTTT. Protein: CASSVRQPTLNSPLHF.

The CDR3 sequence is CATRPETPYEQYF. The CDR3 DNA reads as TGTGCCACCCGACCGGAGACTCCCTACGAGCAGTACTTC. The chain couples TRBV6-5 to TRBJ2-7, with D hard to call. The V gene's germline CDR1 is MNHEY and CDR2 SVGAGI. The CDR3 extends over 13 amino acids. V lost 10 bases and J 2 bases, leaving 15 bases between the germline ends.

The genes are TRBV19 and TRBJ1-1, with TRBD1 identical over 12 bases. The J segment lost 8 bases and the V segment lost 5 bases, leaving 9 bases of the junction unmatched. The CDR3 has 15 amino acids. Germline V lookup: CDR1 LNHDA, CDR2 SQIVND (reference sequence). DNA for the CDR3: TGTGCCAGTAGTGCCACCGGGACAGGGGGCGCCGAAGCTTTCTTT. Translating gives CASSATGTGGAEAFF.

This chain connects TRBV5-1 to TRBJ2-5; weak D call: TRBD1 (5 bases). Germline lookup yields CDR1 SGHRS and CDR2 YFSETQ. Trimming left V 6 bases short and J 4 bases short, with 13 bases between. The CDR3 loop spans 13 amino acids. In nucleotides, the CDR3 is TGCGCCAGCACGCCTAGGGGAAGAGAGACCCAGTACTTC. Translated: CASTPRGRETQYF.

The rearrangement links TRBV11-2 to TRBJ1-5; the match to TRBD1 covers 10 bases. CDR1 is SGHAT, CDR2 FQNNGV, per germline. The CDR3 is made up of 14 amino acids. V was clipped by 5 bases and J by 7 bases; unmatched bases: 5. The CDR3 region is CASSLGQGVQPQHF. CDR3 in DNA: TGTGCCAGCAGCCTAGGACAGGGGGTACAGCCCCAGCATTTT.

As regards this clone: At one end the junction does not follow the germline gene, possibly because of a read error. V gene TRBV10-1 combines with J gene TRBJ2-1, with a tentative D call TRBD2 (5 bases). There are 14 residues in the CDR3. The V gene's germline CDR1 is WNHNN and CDR2 SYGVQD (reference sequence). CDR3 protein: CASSEASSYNGQFF. DNA for the CDR3: TGCGCCAGCAGTGAGGCTAGCTCCTACAATGGGCAGTTCTTC.

This sequence joins TRBV5-8 and TRBJ1-6; D is possibly TRBD1 (5 bases). Trimming removed 7 bases from V and 8 bases from J, with 16 bases in between. Per the germline V gene, CDR1 is SGHTS and CDR2 is YDEGEE. The CDR3 loop spans 14 amino acids. CDR3 sequence: CASGLDRPYSPLHF. The CDR3 DNA reads as TGTGCCAGCGGACTAGACAGACCTTATTCACCCCTCCACTTT.

The chain employs TRBV6-5 and TRBJ2-7; D perhaps matches TRBD1 (5 bases). The CDR3 loop spans 12 amino acids. Per germline, CDR1 MNHEY and CDR2 SVGAGI. V lost 6 bases and J lost 3, with 9 bases in between. CDR3 in DNA: TGTGCCAGCAGCCCAAGGGGCTACGAGCAGTACTTC. Residues: CASSPRGYEQYF.

The chain is built from TRBV5-1 and TRBJ2-5; tentative D call: TRBD2 (5 bases). Germline values: CDR1 SGHRS, CDR2 YFSETQ. CDR3 length: 15 residues. V was shortened by 3 bases and J by 2 bases, with 14 bases between the two germline ends. The CDR3 sequence: CASSYRSGSQETQYF. The CDR3 bases are TGCGCCAGCAGCTACCGAAGCGGCTCACAAGAGACCCAGTACTTC.

This chain uses TRBV6-6 with TRBJ1-5, with D perhaps TRBD1 (6 bases). Germline CDR1 and CDR2: MNHNY and SVGAGI (reference sequence). V dropped 7 bases and J dropped 0 bases, with 16 bases sitting between them. The CDR3 loop spans 16 amino acids. The CDR3 DNA reads as TGTGCCAGCATCCGACGGCAGGGGAATAGCAATCAGCCCCAGCATTTT. This translates into CASIRRQGNSNQPQHF.

The chain links TRBV10-3 to TRBJ1-1; 10 bases agree with TRBD1. Trimming took 10 bases from V and 0 from J; bases not matched to a gene: 5. There are 14 residues in the CDR3. Germline CDR1 reads ENHRY; CDR2 reads SYGVKD. The CDR3 DNA reads as TGTGCCACCGGACAGGGGGAAATGAACACTGAAGCTTTCTTT. The encoded protein is CATGQGEMNTEAFF.

The CDR3 spells CASSVGREGSYEQYF. CDR3 coding DNA: TGTGCCAGCAGCGTAGGGCGGGAGGGCTCCTACGAGCAGTACTTC. The chain carries TRBV9 and TRBJ2-7; 9 bases match TRBD2. The J segment lost 0 bases and the V segment lost 0 bases, leaving 1 base of the junction unmatched. This CDR3 is 15 amino acids long. Germline CDR1 is SGDLS and CDR2 is YYNGEE.

The chain recombines TRBV4-1 with TRBJ2-3; 11 bases match TRBD2. This CDR3 is 15 amino acids long. Germline lookup yields CDR1 MGHRA and CDR2 YSYEKL. With 2 bases clipped from V and 5 bases from J, the junction kept 3 bases outside the gene matches. The CDR3 DNA reads as TGCGCCAGCAGCCAACTAGCGGGGGGAAAAGATACGCAGTATTTT. Translating it yields CASSQLAGGKDTQYF.

J is TRBJ1-1 and V is TRBV7-9; D remains ambiguous. V was pared by 1 base and J by 1 base, with 7 bases between. CDR1 and CDR2 (germline): SEHNR, FQNEAQ (reference sequence). This CDR3 region has 14 residues. CDR3 amino acids: CASSLVAENTEAFF. CDR3 DNA: TGTGCCAGCAGCTTAGTCGCAGAGAACACTGAAGCTTTCTTT.

V and J are TRBV18 and TRBJ1-3, with D tentatively TRBD1 (5 bases). CDR1 is KGHSH and CDR2 is LQKENI in the germline V gene. This CDR3 is built from 16 residues. Trimming pared 1 base from V and 0 bases from J, leaving 10 bases between. For the CDR3, the DNA is TGTGCCAGCTCACCACAGGCAGGGTTCTCTGGAAACACCATATATTTT. It codes for CASSPQAGFSGNTIYF.